Below are 20 T cell receptor beta chains sequenced from a single sample in a study of blood T cell repertoires in COVID-19. Assay used: immunoSEQ multiplex PCR; TCRdb lists only in-frame clones, some missing. This table has hundreds of thousands of clones, more than 85% appearing once. Material: peripheral blood. The receptors stem from a woman in her thirties with acute or convalescent COVID-19.

The chain carries TRBV7-9 and TRBJ2-4, with D unclear. The germline V and J ends were trimmed by 1 base and 9 bases, with 19 bases remaining between them. Looked up from germline, CDR1 is SEHNR and CDR2 is FQNEAQ (reference sequence). The length of the CDR3 is 16 residues. The CDR3 nucleotides are TGTGCCAGCAGCTTAGTGGCTGTTAGTGGATGGAGCATTCAGTACTTC. It specifies CASSLVAVSGWSIQYF.

The chain joins TRBV25-1 to TRBJ2-7, with TRBD2 identical over 10 bases. V trimming: 3 bases; J trimming: 3 bases; junction bases outside the gene matches: 11. This CDR3 has 17 residues. Germline-derived CDR1 and CDR2 are MGHDK and SYGVNS. The CDR3 here is CASSEPFSSGGIYEQYF. CDR3 sequence (DNA): TGTGCCAGCAGTGAGCCCTTTTCTAGCGGGGGAATCTACGAGCAGTACTTC.

This clone has only a few counts. The chain combines TRBV12-3 or TRBV12-4 with TRBJ1-1; D might be TRBD1 (6 bases). Deletions cut 6 bases from V and 12 bases from J, with 20 bases between. The CDR3 sequence is 13 residues long. CDR3 nucleotide sequence: TGTGCCAGCAGACCAGGGGCAGGGGTTGTAACTTTCTTT. This sequence encodes CASRPGAGVVTFF.

This chain uses TRBV5-5 with TRBJ2-2, with 9 bases matching TRBD2. V lost 1 base, J lost 5 bases, and 9 bases stayed unmatched. There are 17 residues in the CDR3. Germline V gene sequence: CDR1 SGHKS, CDR2 YYEKEE (reference sequence). The CDR3 region is CASSLLLAGGSTGELFF. DNA of the CDR3: TGTGCCAGCAGCTTGCTCCTGGCGGGGGGGTCGACCGGGGAGCTGTTTTTT.

The chain carries TRBV6-5 and TRBJ2-5, with D maybe TRBD2 (6 bases). CDR3 length equals 13 residues. Germline V CDR1 and CDR2: MNHEY, SVGAGI. V lost 2 bases, J lost 4 bases, and 8 bases lay in between. The CDR3 coding sequence is TGTGCCAGCAGTTACATGGGGGGAGAGACCCAGTACTTC. Translating gives CASSYMGGETQYF.

The rearrangement links TRBV7-2 to TRBJ1-5; D gene uncertain. The length of the CDR3 is 13 residues. The V end lost 2 bases, the J end lost 5 bases, and 7 bases lay between the germline ends. In germline, CDR1 is SGHTA, CDR2 FQGNSA. The CDR3 region has the DNA TGTGCCAGCAGCTTATCAGGATATCAGCCCCAGCATTTT. This encodes CASSLSGYQPQHF.

The chain carries TRBV30 and TRBJ1-1; D is unclear. Trimming left V 0 bases short and J 1 base short, with 15 bases between. The length of the CDR3 is 16 residues. The germline gives CDR1 GTSNPN, CDR2 SVGIG (reference sequence). The CDR3 DNA reads as TGTGCCTGGAGTGTAAGGCAGGTTATTAAGAACACTGAAGCTTTCTTT. This gives the protein CAWSVRQVIKNTEAFF.

The V gene is TRBV5-1, the J gene TRBJ2-2; 7 bases are a match to TRBD2. J gave up 6 bases and V 2 bases, and 4 bases lay outside the gene matches. In germline, CDR1 is SGHRS, CDR2 YFSETQ. The CDR3 loop spans 14 amino acids. The CDR3 here is CASSFSGQAGELFF. Written as DNA, the CDR3 is TGCGCCAGCAGCTTTAGCGGGCAGGCCGGGGAGCTGTTTTTT.

V gene TRBV5-3 combines with J gene TRBJ2-2, with 7 bases fitting TRBD1. TRBV5-3 carries the ORF label, with uncertain function. CDR3 size: 13 residues. V shed 8 bases, J shed 7 bases, and the junction held 8 bases outside the gene matches. CDR3 sequence reads: CASNRGDSGELFF. For the CDR3, the DNA is TGTGCCAGCAACAGGGGTGATAGCGGGGAGCTGTTTTTT.

The chain links TRBV6-5 to TRBJ2-2, with D possibly being TRBD1 (6 bases). Trimming removed 5 bases from V and 2 bases from J, with 12 bases in between. From germline, CDR1 is MNHEY and CDR2 SVGAGI. The length of the CDR3 is 15 residues. The DNA for the CDR3 is TGTGCCAGCAGTCCAGGGGCCGTAAACACCGGGGAGCTGTTTTTT. Translating it yields CASSPGAVNTGELFF.

The chain employs TRBV9 and TRBJ2-1; TRBD2 matches at 10 bases. The V and J ends lost 3 bases and 0 bases, in that order; junction bases with no gene match: 3. This CDR3 is 16 amino acids long. Germline values: CDR1 SGDLS, CDR2 YYNGEE. The CDR3 sequence: CASSAIAGGSYNEQFF. In DNA form, the CDR3 reads TGTGCCAGCAGCGCGATAGCGGGGGGCTCCTACAATGAGCAGTTCTTC.

The rearrangement links TRBV9 to TRBJ1-2; 7 positions match TRBD1. V trimming: 4 bases; J trimming: 3 bases; junction bases outside the gene matches: 6. Germline CDR1 reads SGDLS; CDR2 reads YYNGEE. There are 14 residues in the CDR3. CDR3 DNA: TGTGCCAGCAGCCCCACAGGGGTGGACTATGGCTACACCTTC. Protein product: CASSPTGVDYGYTF. The full variable domain, in which reference TRBV9 and TRBJ1-2 provide the parts outside the CDR3, is DSGVTQTPKHLITATGQRVTLRCSPRSGDLSVYWYQQSLDQGLQFLIQYYNGEERAKGNILERFSAQQFPDLHSELNLSSLELGDSALYFCASSPTGVDYGYTFGSGTRLTVV.

The gene calls are TRBV5-6 and TRBJ2-4, with 8 bases identical to TRBD1. This CDR3 is built from 14 residues. CDR1 and CDR2 from the germline V gene are SGHDT and YYEEEE. V dropped 4 bases and J dropped 3; count of bases not matched to a gene: 3. This chain's CDR3 is CASSMGTGKNIQYF. In DNA form, the CDR3 reads TGTGCCAGCAGCATGGGGACAGGCAAAAACATTCAGTACTTC.

The chain is built from TRBV9 and TRBJ1-5; 7 bases match TRBD1. Trimming cost V 4 bases and J 0 bases; bases outside gene matches: 7. The CDR3 contains 16 residues. The germline CDR1 and CDR2 sequences are SGDLS and YYNGEE. In nucleotides, the CDR3 is TGTGCCAGCAGCCCAATCAGGGGGAATAGCAATCAGCCCCAGCATTTT. Translation: CASSPIRGNSNQPQHF. Variable domain in full (rest from reference TRBV9 and TRBJ1-5): DSGVTQTPKHLITATGQRVTLRCSPRSGDLSVYWYQQSLDQGLQFLIQYYNGEERAKGNILERFSAQQFPDLHSELNLSSLELGDSALYFCASSPIRGNSNQPQHFGDGTRLSIL.

J is TRBJ2-2 and V is TRBV10-3; 7 nucleotides line up with TRBD2. Germline values: CDR1 ENHRY, CDR2 SYGVKD. The CDR3 has 18 amino acids. V shed 4 bases and J 4 bases; nucleotides not matched to a gene: 15. The CDR3 is CAISGSGGGLSSTGELFF. The DNA for the CDR3 is TGTGCCATCAGTGGGTCTGGGGGGGGACTGAGCAGCACCGGGGAGCTGTTTTTT.

The chain combines TRBV19 with TRBJ2-7; 9 bases are a match to TRBD1. CDR1 LNHDA and CDR2 SQIVND come from the germline V gene (reference sequence). The CDR3 consists of 15 residues. V lost 3 bases to trimming and J lost 5 bases; unmatched junction nucleotides: 8. The CDR3 is CASSITGGFTNEQYF. As DNA, the CDR3 is TGTGCCAGTAGTATCACAGGGGGCTTTACTAACGAGCAGTACTTC.

This rearrangement joins TRBV19 to TRBJ1-5, with 8 positions matching TRBD1. The CDR3 totals 13 residues. Looked up from germline, CDR1 is LNHDA and CDR2 is SQIVND (reference sequence). V was clipped by 6 bases and J by 6 bases; unmatched bases: 4. The DNA of the CDR3 is TGTGCCAGTAGAAGGACAGGGCCTCAGCCCCAGCATTTT. Protein product: CASRRTGPQPQHF.

The genes are TRBV20-1 and TRBJ1-1, with D possibly being TRBD1 (5 bases). Trimming cost V 3 bases and J 6 bases, with 14 bases left between them. Germline CDR1 DFQATT, CDR2 SNEGSKA (reference sequence). The CDR3 spans 13 residues. The CDR3 region has the DNA TGCAGTGCTAGTATGCCAGGGACTGCTGAAGCTTTCTTT. Translating it yields CSASMPGTAEAFF.

The V call is TRBV4-1, the J call TRBJ2-3, with 11 bases lining up with TRBD2. J was trimmed by 2 bases and V by 1 base; bases with no gene match: 2. The CDR3 runs 16 residues. CDR1 and CDR2 (germline): MGHRA, YSYEKL. DNA of the CDR3: TGCGCCAGCAGCCAAGGGGGACTAGCGGACACAGATACGCAGTATTTT. Translation: CASSQGGLADTDTQYF.

The rearrangement uses TRBV27 and TRBJ2-7, with a possible D match to TRBD1 (6 bases). The CDR3 spans 14 residues. Germline V gene sequence: CDR1 MNHEY, CDR2 SMNVEV (reference sequence). Deletions cut 4 bases from V and 5 bases from J, with 15 bases between. In DNA form, the CDR3 reads TGTGCCAGCAGTTCATTACAGGGTTGGCACGAGCAGTACTTC. It specifies CASSSLQGWHEQYF.